The 28 T cell receptor beta chains listed next were all sequenced from one sample in a study of T cells in localized non-small cell lung cancer. Here immunoSEQ multiplex PCR was the method, and the copy in TCRdb shows in-frame clones only, minus some. The sample carries nearly 25,000 clones, 80% to 95% recorded once. Sequencing was performed on peripheral blood, taken before any cancer treatment. These receptors all come from a woman between 35 and 70 years old with stage I lung adenocarcinoma.

This clone was seen a single time. The rearrangement joins TRBV7-2 to TRBJ2-1; 9 nucleotides line up with TRBD2. The J segment lost 9 bases and the V segment lost 4 bases, leaving 13 bases of the junction unmatched. Germline-derived CDR1 and CDR2 are SGHTA and FQGNSA. The CDR3 length is 16 residues. The CDR3 DNA follows: TGTGCCAGCAGCTCTACCCTAGCGGGGTCCTTGAGTGAGCAGTTCTTC. It translates to CASSSTLAGSLSEQFF.

The rearrangement uses TRBV19 and TRBJ1-5; D not certain. V was trimmed by 3 bases and J by 0 bases, leaving 9 bases between them. The CDR3 loop spans 15 amino acids. Germline V gives CDR1 LNHDA, CDR2 SQIVND (reference sequence). In DNA form, the CDR3 reads TGTGCCAGTAGTATTCGACATTTTAGCAATCAGCCCCAGCATTTT. It yields the protein CASSIRHFSNQPQHF.

The chain is built from TRBV10-2 and TRBJ2-2, with TRBD1 matching 8 bases. CDR1 is WSHSY and CDR2 is SAAADI in the germline V gene. V dropped 6 bases and J dropped 5; count of bases not matched to a gene: 11. CDR3 size: 16 residues. Written as DNA, the CDR3 is TGCGCCAGCAGGATCCCTACAGGGGGTTTAACCGGGGAGCTGTTTTTT. Amino acids: CASRIPTGGLTGELFF.

V is TRBV10-3 and J is TRBJ2-4; 12 nucleotides match TRBD2. In germline, CDR1 is ENHRY, CDR2 SYGVKD. This CDR3 region has 22 residues. After removal of 4 bases from V and 1 base from J, the junction contained 20 bases not matched to a gene. The CDR3 protein is CAISAALLAGGSSPAAKNIQYF. The CDR3 nucleotides are TGTGCCATCAGTGCGGCGCTGCTAGCGGGAGGGTCTTCCCCGGCGGCCAAAAACATTCAGTACTTC.

This clone was detected only a few times. The chain couples TRBV6-1 to TRBJ1-2; 9 bases are a match to TRBD1. The CDR3 has 17 residues. V shed 4 bases and J 0 bases; nucleotides not matched to a gene: 9. Per germline, CDR1 MNHNS and CDR2 SASEGT. The CDR3 loop is CASSGGTGKEANYGYTF. CDR3 DNA sequence: TGTGCCAGCAGTGGCGGGACAGGGAAGGAAGCTAACTATGGCTACACCTTC.

The J gene is TRBJ2-3, the V gene TRBV5-1; TRBD1 matches 7 bases. With V trimmed by 8 bases and J by 2 bases, 5 bases remained unmatched. Germline CDR1 SGHRS, CDR2 YFSETQ. CDR3 size: 13 residues. The CDR3 coding sequence is TGCGCCAGTGCGACAGGGTTCACAGATACGCAGTATTTT. Amino acids: CASATGFTDTQYF.

This clone has only a few counts. The V gene is TRBV19, the J gene TRBJ1-5; 7 positions agree with TRBD1. This CDR3 region has 13 residues. The junction had 3 bases not matched to a gene; V was cut back by 3 bases and J by 7 bases. Germline CDR1 LNHDA, CDR2 SQIVND (reference sequence). DNA for the CDR3: TGTGCCAGTAGTATCAACAGGGGACAGCCCCAGCATTTT. Protein sequence: CASSINRGQPQHF. Full variable domain (outside the CDR3, taken from reference TRBV19 and TRBJ1-5): DGGITQSPKYLFRKEGQNVTLSCEQNLNHDAMYWYRQDPGQGLRLIYYSQIVNDFQKGDIAEGYSVSREKKESFPLTVTSAQKNPTAFYLCASSINRGQPQHFGDGTRLSIL.

V is TRBV10-3 and J is TRBJ2-3; the match to TRBD2 covers 8 bases. The CDR3 runs 14 residues. V trimming: 2 bases; J trimming: 6 bases; junction bases outside the gene matches: 4. Looked up from germline, CDR1 is ENHRY and CDR2 is SYGVKD. The CDR3 DNA reads as TGTGCCATCAGTGAGACTAGCGGAGGGGATACGCAGTATTTT. It encodes CAISETSGGDTQYF.

This chain connects TRBV15 to TRBJ2-7, with 8 bases lining up with TRBD1. The CDR3 extends over 14 amino acids. Looked up from germline, CDR1 is LNHNV and CDR2 is YYDKDF (reference sequence). Germline trimming cut 5 bases from V and 0 bases from J; bases unmatched to any gene: 3. The CDR3 bases are TGTGCCACCAGCCCGGACAGGGTCTCCTACGAGCAGTACTTC. Protein: CATSPDRVSYEQYF.

The V and J genes are TRBV20-1 and TRBJ2-5; D is possibly TRBD2 (5 bases). The germline V and J ends were trimmed by 4 bases and 4 bases, with 7 bases remaining between them. The CDR3 is 11 amino acids. Germline lookup yields CDR1 DFQATT and CDR2 SNEGSKA (reference sequence). CDR3 region: CSAMAGETQYF. In nucleotides, the CDR3 is TGCAGTGCTATGGCGGGAGAGACCCAGTACTTC.

This clone was detected only once. V is TRBV6-1 and J is TRBJ1-4; D is possibly TRBD1 (5 bases). Germline loops: CDR1 MNHNS, CDR2 SASEGT. The CDR3 is 14 amino acids. V was trimmed by 4 bases and J by 8 bases, leaving 14 bases between them. The CDR3 loop reads CASSVGGIVEKLFF. CDR3 in DNA: TGTGCCAGCAGTGTGGGGGGTATAGTCGAAAAACTGTTTTTT.

The V and J genes are TRBV5-4 and TRBJ2-2; D remains ambiguous. Per germline, CDR1 SGHNT and CDR2 YYREEE (reference sequence). Trimming removed 3 bases from V and 4 bases from J, with 7 bases in between. The CDR3 sequence is 13 residues long. This CDR3 reads CASSSSATGELFF. As DNA, the CDR3 is TGTGCCAGCAGCTCCTCGGCCACCGGGGAGCTGTTTTTT.

The V gene is TRBV25-1, the J gene TRBJ2-3; 8 bases align to TRBD2. After removal of 4 bases from V and 2 bases from J, the junction contained 5 bases not matched to a gene. The CDR3 runs to 15 residues. Per germline, CDR1 MGHDK and CDR2 SYGVNS. The CDR3 DNA sequence: TGTGCCAGCAGTGCCGTAGCGGGGTACACAGATACGCAGTATTTT. Protein sequence: CASSAVAGYTDTQYF.

The chain joins TRBV7-9 to TRBJ1-1, with D hard to call. CDR3 size: 14 residues. Germline CDR1 reads SEHNR; CDR2 reads FQNEAQ (reference sequence). V was trimmed by 3 bases and J by 1 base, leaving 9 bases between them. The CDR3 DNA is TGTGCCAGCAGCTTTGAGACTAGGAACACTGAAGCTTTCTTT. It is translated as CASSFETRNTEAFF.

This rearrangement joins TRBV28 to TRBJ2-3; D is ambiguous. CDR3 length equals 14 residues. From germline, CDR1 is MDHEN and CDR2 SYDVKM. Trimming stripped 5 bases from V and 4 bases from J, with 13 bases between. This chain's CDR3 is CASSLLFRPDTQYF. The CDR3 region has the DNA TGTGCCAGCAGTCTTCTTTTCCGGCCAGATACGCAGTATTTT.

Comment on this clone: An end of the junction differs from the germline gene, which may be a read error. The chain combines TRBV9 with TRBJ2-2; TRBD2 agrees at 11 bases. This CDR3 region has 15 residues. The germline V gene has CDR1 SGDLS and CDR2 YYNGEE. CDR3 nucleotides: TGTGCCAGCAGCGAGTTAACTAGCGGGAGCCGGGAGCTGGTTTTT. Translation gives CASSELTSGSRELVF.

The chain links TRBV29-1 to TRBJ2-7; D not resolved. The V end was cut by 4 bases, the J end by 2 bases, with 12 bases between. The CDR3 is 13 amino acids. Germline V gene lookup returns CDR1 SQVTM and CDR2 ANQGSEA. The CDR3 bases are TGCAGCGTTGCGCTAGGAGTTACCTACGAGCAGTACTTC. Residues: CSVALGVTYEQYF.

J is TRBJ1-1 and V is TRBV29-1; D is ambiguous. Germline CDR1 reads SQVTM; CDR2 reads ANQGSEA. The CDR3 totals 12 residues. Deletions cut 0 bases from V and 9 bases from J, with 11 bases between. CDR3 in amino acids: CSVEEGLQQAFF. In DNA form, the CDR3 reads TGCAGCGTTGAAGAGGGGTTACAGCAAGCTTTCTTT.

The chain has TRBV4-2 and TRBJ1-2; 8 bases align to TRBD1. The length of the CDR3 is 15 residues. CDR1 LGHNA and CDR2 YNFKEQ come from the germline V gene. The V segment lost 4 bases and the J segment 5 bases; nucleotides outside the gene matches: 9. Here the CDR3 DNA reads TGTGCCAGCAGCCCATTGGCAGGGGGCGTTTATGGCTACACCTTC. Translated, it gives CASSPLAGGVYGYTF.

V is TRBV5-1 and J is TRBJ1-1; no clear D gene. The CDR3 length is 15 residues. Germline V gene lookup returns CDR1 SGHRS and CDR2 YFSETQ. Trimming cost V 0 bases and J 5 bases, with 14 bases left between them. The DNA of the CDR3 is TGCGCCAGCAGCTTGGACTACGCTCAGCGGACTGAAGCTTTCTTT. Protein sequence: CASSLDYAQRTEAFF.

CDR3 amino acids: CASQQGSSYEQYF. CDR3 nucleotide sequence: TGTGCCAGCCAACAGGGGAGCTCCTACGAGCAGTACTTC. The chain has TRBV6-5 and TRBJ2-7; 7 bases align to TRBD1. Germline CDR1 reads MNHEY; CDR2 reads SVGAGI. This CDR3 is 13 amino acids long. Unmatched junction bases numbered 4, after V lost 8 bases and J lost 0 bases.

The J gene is TRBJ2-7, the V gene TRBV2; the match to TRBD2 covers 12 bases. Germline V lookup: CDR1 SNHLY, CDR2 FYNNEI. The junction had 8 bases not matched to a gene; V was cut back by 4 bases and J by 1 base. The CDR3 consists of 17 residues. CDR3 coding DNA: TGTGCCAGCAGTGTTGAGCTAGCGGGAGGGGGATCCTACGAGCAGTACTTC. Its protein product is CASSVELAGGGSYEQYF.

This chain links TRBV7-9 with TRBJ2-3; TRBD2 aligns across 7 bases. V was clipped by 5 bases and J by 0 bases; unmatched bases: 8. The CDR3 totals 16 residues. Germline V gene lookup returns CDR1 SEHNR and CDR2 FQNEAQ (reference sequence). The chain's CDR3 is CASSAPGGGSTDTQYF. CDR3 nucleotide sequence: TGTGCCAGCAGCGCCCCGGGAGGCGGGAGCACAGATACGCAGTATTTT.

The gene calls are TRBV6-4 and TRBJ2-5; D perhaps matches TRBD1 (6 bases). The V end was cut by 10 bases, the J end by 5 bases, with 17 bases between. Germline V gives CDR1 MRHNA, CDR2 SNTAGT. The CDR3 spans 13 residues. The CDR3 bases are TGTGCCACCACTATTGACAGGAGGGAGACCCAGTACTTC. This encodes CATTIDRRETQYF.

This clone occurred once. CDR3 loop: CASNGGSVNGYTF. The CDR3, as DNA: TGTGCCAGTAACGGGGGTTCTGTGAATGGCTACACCTTC. The chain has TRBV19 and TRBJ1-2; D is possibly TRBD1 (5 bases). CDR1 and CDR2 (germline): LNHDA, SQIVND (reference sequence). V dropped 7 bases and J dropped 6 bases, with 15 bases sitting between them. The CDR3 loop spans 13 amino acids.

The sample holds a few counts of this clone. The chain links TRBV4-1 to TRBJ2-6; D is perhaps TRBD1 or TRBD2 (6 bases each). Germline lookup yields CDR1 MGHRA and CDR2 YSYEKL. V gave up 3 bases and J gave up 2 bases, with 11 bases separating them. The CDR3 is made up of 16 amino acids. CDR3 sequence: CASSHPRGPGANVLTF. CDR3 nucleotides: TGCGCCAGCAGCCACCCCCGGGGGCCTGGGGCCAACGTCCTGACTTTC.

The chain employs TRBV12-2 and TRBJ2-1; the table's D gene call, TRBD2, was not cross checked with the DNA. TRBV12-2 is assigned pseudogene status. The CDR3 is made up of 16 amino acids. CDR3 sequence reads: CASRKTTGGAYNEQFF. The CDR3 bases are TGTGCAAGTCGCAAGACTACTGGAGGAGCCTACAATGAGCAGTTCTTC.

The chain is built from TRBV5-5 and TRBJ2-7; no reliable D call. V was cut by 1 base and J by 0 bases, with 8 bases left in between. Germline values: CDR1 SGHKS, CDR2 YYEKEE (reference sequence). The CDR3 is 14 amino acids. The CDR3 DNA sequence: TGTGCCAGCAGCTTGTTAACGAGCTCCTACGAGCAGTACTTC. Its protein is CASSLLTSSYEQYF.